This TCR beta chain was obtained from a study of blood T cell repertoires in COVID-19. Study in general: Some COVID-19 samples were acute and others convalescent; all came from the United States, Italy and Spain. From T cells, B-cell-depleted T cells, or PBMCs came the material, which was cDNA or gDNA.

Original processing notes: Researchers report that nucleated cell counts were estimated from reference gene primer amplification. Profiled with immunoSEQ multiplex PCR; TCRdb holds only in-frame clones, not every one. Clonal size and the V and J genes are those of that table, whereas D and trimming came from the DNA. The sample has some 210,000 clones; approximately 90% are singletons. Those enrolled in Seattle joined during active infection and were followed longitudinally afterward. This CDR3 is 16 amino acids long. Germline V gene lookup returns CDR1 KGHSH and CDR2 LQKENI. V was clipped by 3 bases and J by 7 bases, with 18 bases between them.

The sample comprised peripheral blood. The TCR comes from a man in his fifties or sixties with COVID-19, enrolled during active disease. The chain joins TRBV18 to TRBJ1-4; D unresolved. CDR3 nucleotide sequence: TGTGCCAGCTCACCTTCCCTCGGGGAAGTAAGTGAAAAACTGTTTTTT. This encodes CASSPSLGEVSEKLFF.